One sample yielded the 6 T cell receptor beta chains listed below, sequenced in a study of blood T cell repertoires in COVID-19. Produced via immunoSEQ multiplex PCR; TCRdb's table is partial and in-frame only. The sample has around 140,000 clones; 80% to 90% are singletons. Sequencing input: peripheral blood. These receptors all come from a man aged 18-30 years with COVID-19, enrolled during active disease.

The rearrangement joins TRBV2 to TRBJ2-1; unclear D gene. The germline V and J ends were trimmed by 6 bases and 6 bases, with 15 bases remaining between them. The CDR3 is 14 amino acids. Germline loops: CDR1 SNHLY, CDR2 FYNNEI. The CDR3 DNA is TGTGCCAGCAGCCAACGTAGAGAATTCAATGAGCAGTTCTTC. Its protein is CASSQRREFNEQFF.

This chain joins TRBV3-1 (or the pseudogene TRBV3-2) and TRBJ2-5; possible D gene TRBD2, 6 bases. This CDR3 has 16 residues. V lost 4 bases and J lost 1, with 16 bases in between. Germline V gene sequence: CDR1 LGHDT, CDR2 YNNKEL (reference sequence). The CDR3 loop is CASSLAGEDVQETQYF. The CDR3 DNA follows: TGTGCCAGCAGCCTCGCTGGGGAGGATGTCCAAGAGACCCAGTACTTC.

The chain links TRBV30 to TRBJ1-1, with 8 positions matching TRBD1. CDR3 length: 13 amino acids. Germline V gene lookup returns CDR1 GTSNPN and CDR2 SVGIG (reference sequence). CDR3 sequence reads: CADRQGTNTEAFF. CDR3 sequence (DNA): TGTGCTGACCGACAGGGGACGAACACTGAAGCTTTCTTT.

This clone occurred a few times. The J gene is TRBJ2-1, the V gene TRBV11-3; the D gene is possibly TRBD1 (6 bases). Germline V gene sequence: CDR1 SGHNT, CDR2 YENEEA. The CDR3 sequence is 13 residues long. Between the trimmed V and J ends, which lost 9 bases and 4 bases, there was a span of 13 bases. DNA for the CDR3: TGTGCCAGTGGAAGGGGGATTTACAATGAGCAGTTCTTC. Protein product: CASGRGIYNEQFF.

The chain couples TRBV5-5 to TRBJ1-4; D gene ambiguous. The CDR3 spans 14 residues. Germline V gene data show CDR1 as SGHKS and CDR2 as YYEKEE (reference sequence). Trimming took 4 bases from V and 6 from J, leaving 13 bases between them. This CDR3 is CASSRRTSHEKLFF. As DNA, the CDR3 is TGTGCCAGCAGCCGTCGGACTTCTCATGAAAAACTGTTTTTT.

This rearrangement joins TRBV5-4 to TRBJ2-1; 14 bases map to TRBD2. CDR3 length: 19 amino acids. The ends lost 4 bases at V and 0 bases at J; junction bases unmatched: 9. Germline values: CDR1 SGHNT, CDR2 YYREEE (reference sequence). The CDR3 sequence: CASSEGGLAGAPSYNEQFF. CDR3 sequence (DNA): TGTGCCAGCAGCGAGGGGGGACTAGCGGGGGCCCCCTCCTACAATGAGCAGTTCTTC.